The 32 T cell receptor beta chains in this list originate from one sample, sequenced in a study of OX40 agonist ivuxolimab in advanced cancers. Repertoires were generated with immunoSEQ multiplex PCR, while TCRdb's copy carries only in-frame clones and drops some. The data contain over 150,000 clones, approximately 94% of them singletons. Sequencing was performed on CD4+ or CD8+ T cells sorted from blood, taken in a trial of the OX40 agonist ivuxolimab. The receptors derive from an adult with an advanced solid tumor such as melanoma, head and neck, liver or kidney cancer.

The chain employs TRBV10-2 and TRBJ2-2; D call uncertain. Looked up from germline, CDR1 is WSHSY and CDR2 is SAAADI. The V end lost 5 bases, the J end lost 2 bases, and 9 bases lay between the germline ends. CDR3 size: 14 residues. CDR3 in DNA: TGCGCCAGCAGTATAGCTAGAAACACCGGGGAGCTGTTTTTT. It codes for CASSIARNTGELFF.

The rearrangement uses TRBV10-2 and TRBJ1-4; 7 bases fit TRBD1. Losses at the gene ends were 8 bases for V and 1 base for J; bases not matched to a gene: 4. The CDR3 consists of 14 residues. Germline assignment: CDR1 WSHSY and CDR2 SAAADI. The CDR3 DNA reads as TGCGCCAGCTCCCGACAGGGAACTAATGAAAAACTGTTTTTT. Amino acids: CASSRQGTNEKLFF.

The chain joins TRBV6-6 to TRBJ2-1, with D maybe TRBD2 (5 bases). Germline loops: CDR1 MNHNY, CDR2 SVGAGI (reference sequence). The ends were cut back, 6 bases at V and 0 bases at J, with 12 bases in the middle. The CDR3 length is 15 residues. The CDR3 loop is CASRALDTSYNEQFF. The CDR3 DNA reads TGTGCCAGCAGGGCACTAGATACCTCCTACAATGAGCAGTTCTTC.

The V and J genes are TRBV28 and TRBJ1-1; D is possibly TRBD1 (6 bases). Germline assignment: CDR1 MDHEN and CDR2 SYDVKM. This CDR3 comprises 19 residues. Trimming removed 2 bases from V and 1 base from J, with 23 bases in between. CDR3 sequence: CASSLIGSNLGQKNTEAFF. CDR3 sequence (DNA): TGTGCCAGCAGTTTAATCGGTTCCAATTTAGGACAGAAGAACACTGAAGCTTTCTTT.

This rearrangement joins TRBV11-3 to TRBJ1-1; maybe TRBD1 (6 bases). CDR3 size: 14 residues. V lost 3 bases and J lost 1, with 9 bases in between. The germline CDR1 and CDR2 sequences are SGHNT and YENEEA. In nucleotides, the CDR3 is TGTGCCAGCAGCTTTCCAGGGGCGAACACTGAAGCTTTCTTT. The encoded protein is CASSFPGANTEAFF.

The chain recombines TRBV29-1 with TRBJ1-2; TRBD1 might be the D (5 bases). This CDR3 spans 16 amino acids. V shed 6 bases and J shed 2 bases, with 22 bases lying between them. Germline CDR1 and CDR2: SQVTM and ANQGSEA. The CDR3, as DNA: TGCAGCGTCCAACCTGATGGGGGGATAAGGAACTATGGCTACACCTTC. It yields the protein CSVQPDGGIRNYGYTF. The variable domain in full, with the rest retrieved from reference TRBV29-1 and TRBJ1-2, is SAVISQKPSRDICQRGTSLTIQCQVDSQVTMMFWYRQQPGQSLTLIATANQGSEATYESGFVIDKFPISRPNLTFSTLTVSNMSPEDSSIYLCSVQPDGGIRNYGYTFGSGTRLTVV.

The CDR3 sequence: CASSLARTTDTQYF. The CDR3 DNA reads as TGTGCCAGCAGCTTGGCGCGCACCACAGATACGCAGTATTTT. J is TRBJ2-3 and V is TRBV5-8; D is ambiguous. From germline, CDR1 is SGHTS and CDR2 YDEGEE. V was trimmed by 0 bases and J by 2 bases, leaving 7 bases between them. The CDR3 is 14 amino acids.

This sequence joins TRBV10-3 and TRBJ2-1; D is tentatively TRBD1 or TRBD2 (5 bases each). Trimming cost V 7 bases and J 7 bases, with 20 bases left between them. Per germline, CDR1 ENHRY and CDR2 SYGVKD. This CDR3 is 15 amino acids long. The CDR3 sequence: CAINGRDPRHNEQFF. The CDR3 coding sequence is TGTGCCATCAACGGCCGGGACCCTCGTCATAATGAGCAGTTCTTC.

V and J are TRBV7-9 and TRBJ1-4; no clear D. There are 13 residues in the CDR3. The germline V gene has CDR1 SEHNR and CDR2 FQNEAQ (reference sequence). V lost 6 bases, J lost 7 bases, and 12 bases lay in between. The CDR3 reads CASSSRRGEKLFF. The CDR3 DNA reads as TGTGCCAGCAGTTCTCGGCGGGGTGAAAAACTGTTTTTT.

V and J are TRBV27 and TRBJ2-7; D is possibly TRBD1 or TRBD2 (6 bases each). CDR1 and CDR2 (germline): MNHEY, SMNVEV (reference sequence). V was cut by 8 bases and J by 5 bases, with 28 bases left in between. The CDR3 contains 17 residues. Written as DNA, the CDR3 is TGTGCCAGCCTCCCCCAGGACAGACGTCTCGGGACTGACGAGCAGTACTTC. Its translation: CASLPQDRRLGTDEQYF.

The V gene is TRBV6-6, the J gene TRBJ1-2, with 9 bases fitting TRBD1. Trimming at V came to 5 bases and at J to 8 bases, leaving 6 bases not matched to a gene. This CDR3 is 13 amino acids long. The V gene's germline CDR1 is MNHNY and CDR2 SVGAGI (reference sequence). This CDR3 is CASSPTGGEGYTF. The CDR3 coding sequence is TGTGCCAGCAGTCCCACAGGGGGCGAGGGCTACACCTTC.

The V and J genes are TRBV6-1 and TRBJ1-2; 7 positions match TRBD1. The CDR3 covers 15 residues. Germline-derived CDR1 and CDR2 are MNHNS and SASEGT. V was clipped by 1 base and J by 5 bases; unmatched bases: 7. This CDR3 is CASSEDPGQRYGYTF. The CDR3 nucleotides are TGTGCCAGCAGTGAAGACCCGGGACAGAGATATGGCTACACCTTC.

The V and J genes are TRBV7-2 and TRBJ2-1; 9 positions match TRBD2. The CDR3 sequence is 15 residues long. Germline lookup yields CDR1 SGHTA and CDR2 FQGNSA. With 5 bases clipped from V and 10 bases from J, the junction kept 12 bases outside the gene matches. The CDR3 DNA sequence: TGTGCCAGCAGCCCCGGGACTAGCTGGTTCGGGGAGCAGTTCTTC. This sequence encodes CASSPGTSWFGEQFF.

The chain has TRBV9 and TRBJ1-5; D is uncertain. This CDR3 is 12 amino acids long. The germline V and J ends were trimmed by 4 bases and 8 bases, with 10 bases remaining between them. Germline CDR1 and CDR2: SGDLS and YYNGEE. CDR3 protein: CASSSTTEPQHF. CDR3 nucleotide sequence: TGTGCCAGCAGCTCAACTACGGAGCCCCAGCATTTT.

V usage is TRBV18 and J usage is TRBJ2-7, with 10 bases lining up with TRBD2. The CDR3 runs to 15 residues. Trimming took 3 bases from V and 6 from J; bases not matched to a gene: 8. Germline V CDR1 and CDR2: KGHSH, LQKENI. The DNA of the CDR3 is TGTGCCAGCTCACCGAAATTAGCGGGAGGAGGCGAGCAGTACTTC. It codes for CASSPKLAGGGEQYF. Combining the CDR3 with reference TRBV18 and TRBJ2-7 gives the whole variable domain NAGVMQNPRHLVRRRGQEARLRCSPMKGHSHVYWYRQLPEEGLKFMVYLQKENIIDESGMPKERFSAEFPKEGPSILRIQQVVRGDSAAYFCASSPKLAGGGEQYFGPGTRLTVT.

In its sample, this clone was seen once. V gene TRBV6-5 combines with J gene TRBJ2-5; TRBD1 is a possible D gene (6 bases). The germline V gene has CDR1 MNHEY and CDR2 SVGAGI. The CDR3 is made up of 15 amino acids. V shed 5 bases and J shed 3 bases, with 16 bases lying between them. The CDR3 protein is CASSIPGQGKETQYF. The DNA of the CDR3 is TGTGCCAGCAGTATTCCGGGACAAGGAAAAGAGACCCAGTACTTC.

The rearrangement uses TRBV5-1 and TRBJ1-4; D is unclear. V was clipped by 1 base and J by 0 bases, with 7 bases between them. From germline, CDR1 is SGHRS and CDR2 YFSETQ. The CDR3 spans 15 residues. CDR3 coding DNA: TGCGCCAGCAGCTTGTTAGGTGCAACTAATGAAAAACTGTTTTTT. This translates into CASSLLGATNEKLFF.

The rearrangement uses TRBV6-6 and TRBJ1-2; D remains ambiguous. The CDR3 loop spans 14 amino acids. Germline V CDR1 and CDR2: MNHNY, SVGAGI (reference sequence). The ends were cut back, 2 bases at V and 5 bases at J, with 12 bases in the middle. The CDR3 reads CASSYEREGYGYTF. The DNA for the CDR3 is TGTGCCAGCAGTTACGAGAGGGAGGGATATGGCTACACCTTC.

This chain connects TRBV6-9 to TRBJ2-7; D call uncertain. V lost 2 bases to trimming and J lost 4 bases, with 9 bases between them. Looked up from germline, CDR1 is MNHGY and CDR2 is SVAAGI. The CDR3 runs 13 residues. The CDR3 sequence is CASSYNQAYEQYF. CDR3 DNA: TGTGCCAGCAGTTATAACCAGGCTTACGAGCAGTACTTC.

The V and J genes are TRBV7-2 and TRBJ2-2, with D possibly being TRBD1 or TRBD2 (5 bases each). CDR1 SGHTA and CDR2 FQGNSA come from the germline V gene. The CDR3 runs to 16 residues. V lost 2 bases and J lost 7, with 17 bases in between. The CDR3 region has the DNA TGTGCCAGCAGCTTAAGGGACGGAGCCGGAAGCGGGGAGCTGTTTTTT. Residues: CASSLRDGAGSGELFF.

This chain connects TRBV6-5 to TRBJ2-3; 12 bases are shared with TRBD2. The CDR3 length is 16 residues. Germline CDR1 reads MNHEY; CDR2 reads SVGAGI. With 4 bases clipped from V and 5 bases from J, the junction kept 7 bases outside the gene matches. The CDR3 loop reads CASSFVTSGGLDTQYF. The DNA of the CDR3 is TGTGCCAGCAGTTTCGTGACTAGCGGGGGCCTAGATACGCAGTATTTT.

The chain combines TRBV6-5 with TRBJ1-5; D is undetermined. This CDR3 is built from 14 residues. Deletions cut 4 bases from V and 2 bases from J, with 9 bases between. Germline CDR1 and CDR2: MNHEY and SVGAGI. CDR3 loop: CASSSPGGNQPQHF. In nucleotides, the CDR3 is TGTGCCAGCAGTTCCCCCGGTGGCAATCAGCCCCAGCATTTT.

This chain joins TRBV7-2 and TRBJ1-2; 10 nucleotides agree with TRBD1. CDR1 and CDR2 from the germline V gene are SGHTA and FQGNSA. The CDR3 runs 15 residues. V gave up 7 bases and J gave up 6 bases; unmatched junction bases: 11. The CDR3 bases are TGTGCCAGCACCCCCGACAGGGGGCTTGATAATGGCTACACCTTC. Its protein product is CASTPDRGLDNGYTF.

This chain uses TRBV9 with TRBJ2-1; perhaps D is TRBD1 or TRBD2 (5 bases each). Germline-derived CDR1 and CDR2 are SGDLS and YYNGEE. Trimming left V 3 bases short and J 0 bases short, with 13 bases between. The CDR3 consists of 16 residues. The CDR3 here is CASSAGDGRSYNEQFF. For the CDR3, the DNA is TGTGCCAGCAGCGCTGGGGACGGGCGCTCCTACAATGAGCAGTTCTTC.

The chain has TRBV20-1 and TRBJ2-1; a possible D gene is TRBD1 (5 bases). Trimming removed 6 bases at V and 8 bases at J, with 11 bases between. The CDR3 totals 11 residues. Germline CDR1 is DFQATT and CDR2 is SNEGSKA (reference sequence). As DNA, the CDR3 is TGCAGTGCCTCGGACACGGATGAGCAGTTCTTC. Translated, it gives CSASDTDEQFF.

This chain connects TRBV27 to TRBJ1-6, with 9 bases fitting TRBD1. Losses at the gene ends were 6 bases for V and 8 bases for J; bases not matched to a gene: 8. In germline, CDR1 is MNHEY, CDR2 SMNVEV (reference sequence). The CDR3 has 15 amino acids. CDR3 protein: CASRARDRVDSPLHF. CDR3 coding DNA: TGTGCCAGCAGGGCCCGGGACAGGGTCGATTCACCCCTCCACTTT.

This chain connects TRBV6-5 to TRBJ1-1, with D possibly TRBD1 on 5 matching bases. CDR3 length: 14 amino acids. Germline-derived CDR1 and CDR2 are MNHEY and SVGAGI. The V and J ends lost 0 bases and 5 bases respectively, with 10 bases between them. CDR3 protein: CASSYSPGWTEAFF. In nucleotides, the CDR3 is TGTGCCAGCAGTTACTCTCCAGGGTGGACTGAAGCTTTCTTT.

The V gene is TRBV6-1, the J gene TRBJ2-5; D is undetermined. The CDR3 totals 12 residues. Trimming removed 4 bases from V and 5 bases from J, with 8 bases in between. CDR1 and CDR2 (germline): MNHNS, SASEGT. The CDR3 loop is CASSASGETQYF. The CDR3 DNA reads as TGTGCCAGCAGTGCCTCTGGCGAGACCCAGTACTTC.

The V gene is TRBV7-8, the J gene TRBJ1-1; no definite D call. The V gene lost 6 bases and the J gene lost 2 bases, with 10 bases spanning the gap. Germline V lookup: CDR1 SGHVS, CDR2 FQNEAQ. The CDR3 runs 13 residues. The DNA of the CDR3 is TGTGCCAGCAGTTCAGGACGTAACACTGAAGCTTTCTTT. Its translation: CASSSGRNTEAFF.

The chain recombines TRBV6-6 with TRBJ2-1; 9 nucleotides align to TRBD1. Per the germline V gene, CDR1 is MNHNY and CDR2 is SVGAGI (reference sequence). There are 11 residues in the CDR3. The V and J ends lost 5 bases and 14 bases, in that order; junction bases with no gene match: 4. DNA for the CDR3: TGTGCCAGCAGTGGGACAGGGTTGAAGTTCTTC. It translates to CASSGTGLKFF.

This chain uses TRBV28 with TRBJ1-2, with 9 bases that match TRBD1. This CDR3 is 14 amino acids long. Germline trimming cut 4 bases from V and 5 bases from J; bases unmatched to any gene: 5. CDR1 and CDR2 from the germline V gene are MDHEN and SYDVKM. For the CDR3, the DNA is TGTGCCAGCAGTTATCGGACAGGGGTGTATGGCTACACCTTC. Translation: CASSYRTGVYGYTF.

The chain combines TRBV28 with TRBJ2-3, with D possibly being TRBD2 (6 bases). The germline V gene has CDR1 MDHEN and CDR2 SYDVKM. Trimming shortened V by 4 bases and J by 0 bases, and 14 bases separated the two germline ends. This CDR3 is 16 amino acids long. The CDR3 DNA is TGTGCCAGCAGTTCCGGGGGTACCCCGAGCACAGATACGCAGTATTTT. Translating gives CASSSGGTPSTDTQYF.